The 17 T cell receptor beta chains reported below all come from one sample, sequenced in a study of patients and donors after allogeneic stem cell transplantation. TCRdb recomputed calls from the RT-PCR reads with MiXCR, one row per CDR3 protein. There are some 960,000 distinct CDR3 sequences in the sample; approximately 19% occur only once, and 5% to 6.5% lies in the top ten. Sample: blood, either unsorted or a sorted T cell fraction (not recorded which). All receptors derive from a human donor who was either an allogeneic HSCT recipient or a stem cell or donor lymphocyte infusion donor (not recorded which). It is not recorded whose cells these are; they may come from a transplant donor.

The chain uses TRBV20-1 and TRBJ1-1; TRBD1 is a possible D gene (5 bases). Trimming removed 4 bases at V and 11 bases at J, with 14 bases between. The CDR3 is made up of 11 amino acids. Germline V gene lookup returns CDR1 DFQATT and CDR2 SNEGSKA (reference sequence). The chain's CDR3 is CSAMSGEGAFF. DNA for the CDR3: TGCAGTGCTATGTCCGGGGAGGGGGCTTTCTTT.

V and J are TRBV3-1 and TRBJ2-5; 9 bases are a match to TRBD1. The germline gives CDR1 LGHDT, CDR2 YNNKEL (reference sequence). There are 16 residues in the CDR3. J lost 1 base, V lost 4 bases, and 7 bases had no gene match. CDR3 bases: TGTGCCAGCAGCCGGCAGGGGGACAGGGCCCAAGAGACCCAGTACTTC. Translation gives CASSRQGDRAQETQYF.

This clonotype came up a few times. The chain has TRBV11-2 and TRBJ2-7; D remains ambiguous. Germline lookup yields CDR1 SGHAT and CDR2 FQNNGV. With 2 bases removed from V and 2 bases from J, the gap between germline ends came to 13 bases. CDR3 length: 15 residues. The CDR3 coding sequence is TGTGCCAGCAGCTTAAGTCGTGGTGACCCCTACGAGCAGTACTTC. This codes for CASSLSRGDPYEQYF. Full variable domain (rest looked up from reference TRBV11-2 and TRBJ2-7): EAGVAQSPRYKIIEKRQSVAFWCNPISGHATLYWYQQILGQGPKLLIQFQNNGVVDDSQLPKDRFSAERLKGVDSTLKIQPAKLEDSAVYLCASSLSRGDPYEQYFGPGTRLTVT.

This clonotype was observed a few times. The genes are TRBV5-1 and TRBJ1-1; D is undetermined. V lost 4 bases and J 5 bases, leaving 18 bases between the germline ends. This CDR3 comprises 15 residues. Per germline, CDR1 SGHRS and CDR2 YFSETQ. The CDR3 nucleotides read TGCGCCAGCAGCGCCTCCCGGGTCTACGGGACTGAAGCTTTCTTT. Amino acids: CASSASRVYGTEAFF.

This clonotype was observed a handful of times. The rearrangement links TRBV3-1 to TRBJ1-1; no clear D gene. V lost 4 bases, J lost 11 bases, and 17 bases lay in between. CDR1 is LGHDT, CDR2 YNNKEL, per germline (reference sequence). The CDR3 is 13 amino acids. The CDR3 protein is CASSPRTEVGAFF. CDR3 DNA sequence: TGTGCCAGCAGCCCCAGGACCGAGGTGGGGGCTTTCTTT.

This clonotype was counted only a few times. The gene calls are TRBV7-6 and TRBJ1-5; D not certain. The CDR3 consists of 16 residues. Trimming pared 1 base from V and 0 bases from J, leaving 10 bases between. Germline-derived CDR1 and CDR2 are SGHVS and FNYEAQ. The CDR3 sequence: CASSLGRGSSNQPQHF. The CDR3 DNA reads as TGTGCCAGCAGCTTAGGGCGAGGAAGTAGCAATCAGCCCCAGCATTTT.

DNA for the CDR3: TGTGCCAGCAGCTTAGCAGTTTGGCGGGAGGATCACAATGAGCAGTTCTTC. The encoded protein is CASSLAVWREDHNEQFF. The chain links TRBV7-2 to TRBJ2-1; TRBD2 matches at 8 bases. V was pared by 0 bases and J by 5 bases, with 9 bases of the junction left unmatched. This CDR3 is 17 amino acids long. Germline V gene sequence: CDR1 SGHTA, CDR2 FQGNSA.

The chain carries TRBV12-3 or TRBV12-4 and TRBJ1-2, with D perhaps TRBD1 (5 bases). This CDR3 is 13 amino acids long. Trimming left V 2 bases short and J 8 bases short, with 12 bases between. CDR3 DNA: TGTGCCAGCAGTTTATCAGGGTTCTGGGGCTACACCTTC. As protein: CASSLSGFWGYTF.

This clonotype has a count of ten or more. The genes are TRBV12-3 or TRBV12-4 and TRBJ1-1, with 10 positions matching TRBD1. CDR3 length: 17 amino acids. The V segment lost 3 bases and the J segment 1 base; nucleotides outside the gene matches: 8. The CDR3 here is CASSLMTGGSGNTEAFF. The CDR3 region has the DNA TGTGCCAGCAGTTTGATGACAGGGGGCTCGGGGAACACTGAAGCTTTCTTT.

The V gene is TRBV4-2, the J gene TRBJ1-4; TRBD1 matches 8 bases. V shed 3 bases, J shed 3 bases, and the junction held 3 bases outside the gene matches. Germline V gene lookup returns CDR1 LGHNA and CDR2 YNFKEQ. There are 15 residues in the CDR3. CDR3 in DNA: TGTGCCAGCAGCCAGGAGGACAGGGCTAATGAAAAACTGTTTTTT. Protein product: CASSQEDRANEKLFF.

The chain employs TRBV7-2 and TRBJ2-1; 9 positions agree with TRBD2. V dropped 1 base and J dropped 13; count of bases not matched to a gene: 2. This CDR3 is 12 amino acids long. Germline CDR1 reads SGHTA; CDR2 reads FQGNSA. The CDR3 loop reads CASSLERGDQFF. CDR3 coding DNA: TGTGCCAGCAGCTTAGAGCGGGGGGACCAGTTCTTC.

This clonotype was seen more than once but under ten times. CDR3 loop: CATSDSVALSTDTQYF. CDR3 coding DNA: TGTGCCACCAGTGATTCAGTGGCACTCAGCACAGATACGCAGTATTTT. The chain has TRBV24-1 and TRBJ2-3; unclear D gene. The germline V gene has CDR1 KGHDR and CDR2 SFDVKD. Trimming took 2 bases from V and 0 from J, leaving 11 bases between them. The CDR3 consists of 16 residues.

J is TRBJ2-5 and V is TRBV28; 10 nucleotides match TRBD2. Germline CDR1 reads MDHEN; CDR2 reads SYDVKM. This CDR3 spans 16 amino acids. The V gene end was trimmed by 6 bases and the J gene end by 1 base; junction bases not matched to a gene: 8. CDR3 amino acids: CASSSWTSGPQETQYF. Written as DNA, the CDR3 is TGTGCCAGCAGCTCCTGGACTAGCGGCCCCCAAGAGACCCAGTACTTC.

The chain combines TRBV5-1 with TRBJ2-3; D call uncertain. There are 20 residues in the CDR3. Germline V gene sequence: CDR1 SGHRS, CDR2 YFSETQ. The V gene lost 1 base and the J gene lost 0 bases, with 24 bases spanning the gap. The CDR3 DNA is TGCGCCAGCAGCTTGTTTGTGTGGCGCGGAAACCATACTAGCACAGATACGCAGTATTTT. This gives the protein CASSLFVWRGNHTSTDTQYF.

In this sample, this clonotype turned up a few times. V is TRBV7-6 and J is TRBJ2-6; D is undetermined. The CDR3 totals 11 residues. Germline CDR1 SGHVS, CDR2 FNYEAQ. Trimming cost V 10 bases and J 0 bases, with 1 base left between them. In DNA form, the CDR3 reads TGTGCCATCTCTGGGGCCAACGTCCTGACTTTC. Its translation is CAISGANVLTF.

Written as DNA, the CDR3 is TGTGCCAGCAGCCAAGAGGGACACCAATACAATGAGCAGTTCTTC. Translating gives CASSQEGHQYNEQFF. The gene calls are TRBV3-1 and TRBJ2-1, with a tentative D call TRBD1 (6 bases). CDR1 and CDR2 from the germline V gene are LGHDT and YNNKEL (reference sequence). The germline V and J ends were trimmed by 0 bases and 4 bases, with 10 bases remaining between them. The CDR3 sequence is 15 residues long.

This clonotype was seen only a few times. V usage is TRBV5-1 and J usage is TRBJ1-1; the D gene is possibly TRBD1 (5 bases). V was cut by 0 bases and J by 5 bases, with 11 bases left in between. Germline values: CDR1 SGHRS, CDR2 YFSETQ. The CDR3 covers 14 residues. The CDR3 DNA follows: TGCGCCAGCAGCTTGGATCAGGGACGGACTGAAGCTTTCTTT. Translation gives CASSLDQGRTEAFF.